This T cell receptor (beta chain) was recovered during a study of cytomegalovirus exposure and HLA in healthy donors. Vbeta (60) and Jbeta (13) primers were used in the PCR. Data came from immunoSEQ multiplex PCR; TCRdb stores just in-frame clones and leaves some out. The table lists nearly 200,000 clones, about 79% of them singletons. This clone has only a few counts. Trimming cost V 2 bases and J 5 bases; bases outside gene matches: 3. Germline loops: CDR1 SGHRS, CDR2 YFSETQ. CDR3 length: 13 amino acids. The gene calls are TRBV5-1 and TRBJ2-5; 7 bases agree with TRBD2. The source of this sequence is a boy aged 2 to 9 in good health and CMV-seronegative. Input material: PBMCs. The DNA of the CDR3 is TGCGCCAGCAGCTTAAGCGGGGTGGAGACCCAGTACTTC. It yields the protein CASSLSGVETQYF.